This TCR beta chain was identified during a study of blood T cell repertoires in COVID-19. Study-level information: Material from acute and convalescent COVID-19 was sourced from the United States, Italy and Spain. From T cells, B-cell-depleted T cells, or PBMCs came the material, which was cDNA or gDNA.

The V segment lost 2 bases and the J segment 10 bases; nucleotides outside the gene matches: 5. Germline values: CDR1 MNHEY, CDR2 SVGAGI. The CDR3 spans 15 residues. Per the authors' pipeline: Reference gene primer amplification gave estimated nucleated cell counts. Profiled with immunoSEQ multiplex PCR; TCRdb holds only in-frame clones, not every one. V, J and clone size are taken as reported in that table, and D and trimming were inferred from the DNA itself. The repertoire holds about 120,000 clones, with just over 85% as singletons. The V gene is TRBV6-5, the J gene TRBJ1-6, with 10 positions matching TRBD1. The receptor was derived from a middle-aged man with acute or convalescent COVID-19. The sample consisted of peripheral blood. CDR3 sequence reads: CASSYDGTGASPLHF. The DNA of the CDR3 is TGTGCCAGCAGTTACGATGGGACAGGGGCGTCACCCCTCCACTTT.